The 16 T cell receptor beta chains below come from one sample, sequenced in a study of blood T cell repertoires in COVID-19. Clones were read by immunoSEQ multiplex PCR, and TCRdb kept only the in-frame ones, dropping some. The sample contains tens of thousands of clones, around 81% of which appear only once. The sequenced sample consisted of peripheral blood. The receptors stem from a human donor in a cohort sampled during active COVID-19.

J is TRBJ1-1 and V is TRBV12-3 or TRBV12-4, with a weak D call TRBD1 (5 bases). Trimming took off 3 bases at V and 6 bases at J, with 11 bases between the two ends. This CDR3 region has 13 residues. CDR3 in amino acids: CASSFGGRAEAFF. The CDR3 nucleotides read TGTGCCAGCAGTTTCGGGGGGAGGGCTGAAGCTTTCTTT.

V gene TRBV5-4 combines with J gene TRBJ2-7, with D possibly matching TRBD2 (5 bases). Germline V lookup: CDR1 SGHNT, CDR2 YYREEE (reference sequence). Trimming pared 0 bases from V and 2 bases from J, leaving 12 bases between. The CDR3 sequence is 15 residues long. The CDR3 DNA is TGTGCCAGCAGCTTGGGGACTGCGAACACCTACGAGCAGTACTTC. Amino acid sequence: CASSLGTANTYEQYF.

CDR3 in DNA: TGCGCCAGCAGCTCAGGTGATTTGGAGACCCAGTACTTC. Its translation is CASSSGDLETQYF. This rearrangement joins TRBV5-1 to TRBJ2-5; D remains ambiguous. This CDR3 contains 13 residues. CDR1 SGHRS and CDR2 YFSETQ come from the germline V gene. V lost 3 bases to trimming and J lost 5 bases, with 11 bases between them.

The chain couples TRBV7-2 to TRBJ2-3, with D perhaps matching TRBD2 (5 bases). This CDR3 has 15 residues. Trimming removed 1 base from V and 4 bases from J, with 12 bases in between. Per the germline V gene, CDR1 is SGHTA and CDR2 is FQGNSA. The CDR3 loop reads CASSLGTPRSDTQYF. CDR3 in DNA: TGTGCCAGCAGCTTAGGGACTCCTCGGTCAGATACGCAGTATTTT.

In DNA, the CDR3 is TGTGCCAGCATCCAAGGGGTGGATCAGCCCCAGCATTTT. Translated, it gives CASIQGVDQPQHF. The chain links TRBV6-6 to TRBJ1-5; a weak D match, TRBD1 (5 bases). Germline-derived CDR1 and CDR2 are MNHNY and SVGAGI (reference sequence). Trimming cost V 7 bases and J 5 bases, with 12 bases left between them. CDR3 length equals 13 residues.

This clone was found a few times. J is TRBJ2-4 and V is TRBV29-1; tentative D call: TRBD2 (5 bases). V lost 7 bases and J 2 bases, leaving 9 bases between the germline ends. CDR3 length: 12 residues. In germline, CDR1 is SQVTM, CDR2 ANQGSEA. In DNA form, the CDR3 reads TGCAGCGCAGCCGGGACCAAAAACATTCAGTACTTC. Protein product: CSAAGTKNIQYF.

This clone was recorded only once. The CDR3 DNA reads as TGTGCCAGCACACAGGGGACCGGGGGTCGGCAGTACTTC. It translates to CASTQGTGGRQYF. This rearrangement joins TRBV11-3 to TRBJ2-7, with D possibly TRBD1 on 7 matching bases. CDR3 length equals 13 residues. CDR1 and CDR2 (germline): SGHNT, YENEEA. Trimming shortened V by 7 bases and J by 9 bases, and 19 bases separated the two germline ends.

The chain is built from TRBV14 and TRBJ1-1; 8 bases agree with TRBD1. CDR3 length: 15 residues. V shed 4 bases, J shed 6 bases, and the junction held 10 bases outside the gene matches. Germline loops: CDR1 SGHDN, CDR2 FVKESK. In DNA, the CDR3 is TGTGCCAGCAGCCGCCAAACAGGGGGGGTACCTGAAGCTTTCTTT. Amino acid sequence: CASSRQTGGVPEAFF.

The chain is built from TRBV11-2 and TRBJ2-6; possibly TRBD1 for D (5 bases). The V and J ends lost 2 bases and 11 bases respectively, with 13 bases between them. The CDR3 runs to 14 residues. Germline-derived CDR1 and CDR2 are SGHAT and FQNNGV. The CDR3 DNA reads TGTGCCAGCAGCTTAATGCTTGCCAGGGACGTCCTGACTTTC. Its translation is CASSLMLARDVLTF.

V is TRBV28 and J is TRBJ1-5; unclear D gene. This CDR3 is 13 amino acids long. Germline CDR1 and CDR2: MDHEN and SYDVKM. Trimming took 5 bases from V and 0 from J, leaving 5 bases between them. The CDR3 nucleotides read TGTGCCAGCAGTGAGGTTAGCAATCAGCCCCAGCATTTT. As protein: CASSEVSNQPQHF.

The CDR3 sequence: CASSFQPGTEAFF. CDR3 DNA sequence: TGTGCCAGCAGTTTTCAGCCAGGGACTGAAGCTTTCTTT. The chain employs TRBV6-2 or TRBV6-3 and TRBJ1-1; possible D gene TRBD1, 5 bases. V lost 4 bases and J 5 bases, leaving 11 bases between the germline ends. Germline V gene sequence: CDR1 MNHEY, CDR2 SVGEGT. This CDR3 is 13 amino acids long.

This rearrangement joins TRBV24-1 to TRBJ2-3; 7 bases are shared with TRBD1. CDR1 is KGHDR and CDR2 is SFDVKD in the germline V gene. V was pared by 9 bases and J by 3 bases, with 5 bases of the junction left unmatched. The CDR3 has 13 amino acids. This CDR3 reads CATSGGSTDTQYF. Here the CDR3 DNA reads TGTGCCACCTCAGGGGGTTCGACAGATACGCAGTATTTT.

The chain joins TRBV3-1 (or the pseudogene TRBV3-2) to TRBJ2-1; D is possibly TRBD1 (6 bases). V lost 1 base and J 7 bases, leaving 14 bases between the germline ends. Germline CDR1 and CDR2: LGHDT and YNNKEL (reference sequence). This CDR3 contains 15 residues. The CDR3 loop reads CASSQGFGGRNEQFF. CDR3 nucleotides: TGTGCCAGCAGCCAAGGTTTTGGGGGCCGGAATGAGCAGTTCTTC.

This clone appeared a few times. This chain connects TRBV15 to TRBJ1-1; D is unclear. Germline V gene lookup returns CDR1 LNHNV and CDR2 YYDKDF (reference sequence). Between the trimmed V and J ends, which lost 0 bases and 1 base, there was a span of 6 bases. This CDR3 region has 14 residues. Written as DNA, the CDR3 is TGTGCCACCAGCAGAGATAATCCGAACACTGAAGCTTTCTTT. It translates to CATSRDNPNTEAFF.

On this clone itself: Other DNA sequences from this sample encode an identical CDR3 as well. The chain recombines TRBV4-2 with TRBJ2-3; 10 bases map to TRBD2. The CDR3 length is 16 residues. Trimming at V came to 0 bases and at J to 1 base, leaving 1 base not matched to a gene. Germline CDR1 reads LGHNA; CDR2 reads YNFKEQ. CDR3 in amino acids: CASSQDLAGGTDTQYF. CDR3 nucleotide sequence: TGTGCCAGCAGCCAAGACCTAGCGGGGGGCACAGATACGCAGTATTTT.

This chain's CDR3 is CASTPDTNTEAFF. The CDR3 DNA reads as TGTGCCAGCACCCCAGACACAAACACTGAAGCTTTCTTT. The rearrangement joins TRBV7-8 to TRBJ1-1; D unresolved. There are 13 residues in the CDR3. From germline, CDR1 is SGHVS and CDR2 FQNEAQ. The germline V and J ends were trimmed by 7 bases and 2 bases, with 11 bases remaining between them.